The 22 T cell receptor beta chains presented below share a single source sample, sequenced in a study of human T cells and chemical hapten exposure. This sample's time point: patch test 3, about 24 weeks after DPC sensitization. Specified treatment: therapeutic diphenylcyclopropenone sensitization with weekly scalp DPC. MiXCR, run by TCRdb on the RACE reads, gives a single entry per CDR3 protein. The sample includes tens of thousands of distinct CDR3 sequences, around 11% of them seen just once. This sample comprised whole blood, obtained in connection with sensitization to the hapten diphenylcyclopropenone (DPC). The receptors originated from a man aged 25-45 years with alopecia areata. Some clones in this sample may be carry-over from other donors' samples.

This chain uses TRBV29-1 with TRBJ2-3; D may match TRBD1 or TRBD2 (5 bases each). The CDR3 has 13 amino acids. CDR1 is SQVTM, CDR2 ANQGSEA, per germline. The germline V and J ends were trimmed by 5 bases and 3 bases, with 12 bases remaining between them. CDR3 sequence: CSVRRGGTDTQYF. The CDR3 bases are TGCAGCGTTAGAAGGGGCGGGACAGATACGCAGTATTTT.

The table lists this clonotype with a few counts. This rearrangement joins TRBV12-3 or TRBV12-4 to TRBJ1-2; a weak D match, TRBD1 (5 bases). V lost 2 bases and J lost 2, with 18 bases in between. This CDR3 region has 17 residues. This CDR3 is CASSLTGTPEGNYGYTF. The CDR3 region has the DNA TGTGCCAGCAGTTTAACCGGGACCCCCGAGGGGAACTATGGCTACACCTTC.

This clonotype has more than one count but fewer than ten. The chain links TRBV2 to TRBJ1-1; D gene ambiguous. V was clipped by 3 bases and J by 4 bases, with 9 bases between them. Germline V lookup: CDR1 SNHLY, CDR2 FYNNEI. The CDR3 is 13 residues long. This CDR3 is CASSEGTSTEAFF. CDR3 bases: TGTGCCAGCAGTGAGGGAACTAGCACTGAAGCTTTCTTT. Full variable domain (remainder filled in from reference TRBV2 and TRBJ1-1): EPEVTQTPSHQVTQMGQEVILRCVPISNHLYFYWYRQILGQKVEFLVSFYNNEISEKSEIFDDQFSVERPDGSNFTLKIRSTKLEDSAMYFCASSEGTSTEAFFGQGTRLTVV.

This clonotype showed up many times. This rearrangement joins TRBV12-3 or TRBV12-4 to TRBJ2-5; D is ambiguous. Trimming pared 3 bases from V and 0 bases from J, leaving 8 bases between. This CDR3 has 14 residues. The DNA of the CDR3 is TGTGCCAGCAGTTTTGGCACCAACCAAGAGACCCAGTACTTC. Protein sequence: CASSFGTNQETQYF.

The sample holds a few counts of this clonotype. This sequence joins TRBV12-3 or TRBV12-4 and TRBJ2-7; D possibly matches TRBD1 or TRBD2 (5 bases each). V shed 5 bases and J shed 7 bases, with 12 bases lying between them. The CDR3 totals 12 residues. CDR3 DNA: TGTGCCAGCAGTAGACAGAGGGGAGAGCAGTACTTC. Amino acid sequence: CASSRQRGEQYF.

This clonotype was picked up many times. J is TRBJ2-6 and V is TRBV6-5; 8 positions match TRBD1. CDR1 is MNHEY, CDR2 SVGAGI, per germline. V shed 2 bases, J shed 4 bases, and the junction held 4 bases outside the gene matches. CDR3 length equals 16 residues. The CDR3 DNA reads TGTGCCAGCAGTTACGGACAGGGATCCGGGGCCAACGTCCTGACTTTC. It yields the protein CASSYGQGSGANVLTF.

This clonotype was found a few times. The CDR3 loop reads CASNFLAGGHNEQFF. CDR3 DNA: TGTGCCAGCAATTTCCTAGCGGGGGGCCACAATGAGCAGTTCTTC. J is TRBJ2-1 and V is TRBV6-2 or TRBV6-3; 11 bases match TRBD2. The CDR3 has 15 amino acids. Germline V gives CDR1 MNHEY, CDR2 SVGEGT. The trim removed 7 bases at V and 5 bases at J, leaving 7 bases unmatched.

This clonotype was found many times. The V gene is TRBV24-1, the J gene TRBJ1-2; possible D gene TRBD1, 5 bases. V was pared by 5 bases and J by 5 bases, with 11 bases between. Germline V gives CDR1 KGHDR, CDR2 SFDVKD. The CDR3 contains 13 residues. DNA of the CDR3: TGTGCCACCAGTGTATCAGGGCGATATGGCTACACCTTC. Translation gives CATSVSGRYGYTF.

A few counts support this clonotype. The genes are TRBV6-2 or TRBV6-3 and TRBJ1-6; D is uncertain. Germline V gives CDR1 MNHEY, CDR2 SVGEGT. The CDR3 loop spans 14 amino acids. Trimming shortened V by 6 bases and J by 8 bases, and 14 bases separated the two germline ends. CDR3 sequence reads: CASSRSGGDSPLHF. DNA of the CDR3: TGTGCCAGCAGCCGGAGTGGAGGCGATTCACCCCTCCACTTT.

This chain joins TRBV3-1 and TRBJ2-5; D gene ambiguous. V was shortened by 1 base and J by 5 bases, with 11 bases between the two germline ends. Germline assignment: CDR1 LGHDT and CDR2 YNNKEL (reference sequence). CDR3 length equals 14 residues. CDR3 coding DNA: TGTGCCAGCAGCCAAGTTCTGGCCCGGGAGACCCAGTACTTC. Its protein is CASSQVLARETQYF.

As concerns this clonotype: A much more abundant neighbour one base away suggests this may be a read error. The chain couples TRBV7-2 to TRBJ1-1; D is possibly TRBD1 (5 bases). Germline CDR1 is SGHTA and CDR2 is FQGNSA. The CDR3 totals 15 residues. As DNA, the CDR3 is TGTGCCAGCAGCTTAGCGGGACTAACGGGCACTGAAGTTTTCTTT. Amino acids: CASSLAGLTGTEVFF.

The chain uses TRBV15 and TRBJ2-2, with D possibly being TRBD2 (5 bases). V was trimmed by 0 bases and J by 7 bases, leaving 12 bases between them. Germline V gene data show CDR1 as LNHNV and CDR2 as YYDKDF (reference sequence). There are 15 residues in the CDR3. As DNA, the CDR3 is TGTGCCACCAGCAGAGATGCCCGGGCGGGCGGGGAGCTGTTTTTT. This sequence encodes CATSRDARAGGELFF.

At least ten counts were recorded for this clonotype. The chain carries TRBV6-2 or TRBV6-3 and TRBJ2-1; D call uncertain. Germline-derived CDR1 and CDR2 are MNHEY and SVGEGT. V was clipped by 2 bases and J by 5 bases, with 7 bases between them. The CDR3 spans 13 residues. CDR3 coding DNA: TGTGCCAGCAGTTACCGGTGGAACAATGAGCAGTTCTTC. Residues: CASSYRWNNEQFF.

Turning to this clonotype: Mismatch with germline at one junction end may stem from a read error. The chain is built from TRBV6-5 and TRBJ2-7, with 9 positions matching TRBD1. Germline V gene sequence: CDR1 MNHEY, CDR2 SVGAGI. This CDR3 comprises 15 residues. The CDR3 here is CASSHSGTGIGEQYF. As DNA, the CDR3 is TGTGCCAGCAGTCACTCCGGGACAGGGATTGGGGAGCAGTACTTC.

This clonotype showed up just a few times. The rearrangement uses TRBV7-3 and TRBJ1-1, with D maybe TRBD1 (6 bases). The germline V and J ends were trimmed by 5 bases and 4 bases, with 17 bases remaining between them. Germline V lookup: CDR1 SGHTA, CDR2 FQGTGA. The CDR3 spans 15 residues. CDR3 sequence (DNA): TGTGCCAGCAGCCCCAACAGGGATGGAGGCACTGAAGCTTTCTTT. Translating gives CASSPNRDGGTEAFF.

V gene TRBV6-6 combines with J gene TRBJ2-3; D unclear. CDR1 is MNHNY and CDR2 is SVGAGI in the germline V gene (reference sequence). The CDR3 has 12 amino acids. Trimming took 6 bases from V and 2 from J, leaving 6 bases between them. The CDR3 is CASRDVTDTQYF. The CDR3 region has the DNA TGTGCCAGCAGGGACGTCACAGATACGCAGTATTTT.

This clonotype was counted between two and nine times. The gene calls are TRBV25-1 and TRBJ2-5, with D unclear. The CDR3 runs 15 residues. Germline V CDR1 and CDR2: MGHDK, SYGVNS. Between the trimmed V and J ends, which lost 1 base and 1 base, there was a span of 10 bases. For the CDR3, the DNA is TGTGCCAGCAGTGAATTCCCCACAGTCCAAGAGACCCAGTACTTC. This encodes CASSEFPTVQETQYF.

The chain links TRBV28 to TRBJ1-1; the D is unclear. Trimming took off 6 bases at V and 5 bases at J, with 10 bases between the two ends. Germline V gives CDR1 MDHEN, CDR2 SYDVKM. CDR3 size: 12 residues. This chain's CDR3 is CASREIGTEAFF. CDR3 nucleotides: TGTGCCAGCAGAGAAATTGGGACTGAAGCTTTCTTT. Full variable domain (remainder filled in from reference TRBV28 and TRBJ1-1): DVKVTQSSRYLVKRTGEKVFLECVQDMDHENMFWYRQDPGLGLRLIYFSYDVKMKEKGDIPEGYSVSREKKERFSLILESASTNQTSMYLCASREIGTEAFFGQGTRLTVV.

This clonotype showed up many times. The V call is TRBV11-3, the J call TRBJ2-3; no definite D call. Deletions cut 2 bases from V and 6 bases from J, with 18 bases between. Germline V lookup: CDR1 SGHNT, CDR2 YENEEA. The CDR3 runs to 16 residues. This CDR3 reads CASSLSWSQSADTQYF. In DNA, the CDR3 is TGTGCCAGCAGCTTAAGTTGGTCTCAATCTGCCGATACGCAGTATTTT.

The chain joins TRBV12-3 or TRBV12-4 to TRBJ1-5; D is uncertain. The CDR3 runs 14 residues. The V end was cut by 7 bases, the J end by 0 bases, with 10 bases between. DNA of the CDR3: TGTGCCAGCAAGCTCGGAACTAGCAATCAGCCCCAGCATTTT. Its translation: CASKLGTSNQPQHF.

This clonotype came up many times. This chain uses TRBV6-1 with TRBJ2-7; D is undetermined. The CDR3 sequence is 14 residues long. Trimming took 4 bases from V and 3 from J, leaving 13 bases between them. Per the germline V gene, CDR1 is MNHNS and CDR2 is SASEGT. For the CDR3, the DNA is TGTGCCAGCAGTGCCTCCGGTTACTACTACGAGCAGTACTTC. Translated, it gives CASSASGYYYEQYF.

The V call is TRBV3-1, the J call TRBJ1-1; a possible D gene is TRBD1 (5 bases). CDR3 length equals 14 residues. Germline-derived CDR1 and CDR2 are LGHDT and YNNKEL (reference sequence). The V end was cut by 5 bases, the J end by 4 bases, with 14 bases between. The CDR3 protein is CASSSGSGATEAFF. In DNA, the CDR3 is TGTGCCAGCAGCAGCGGGAGCGGGGCCACTGAAGCTTTCTTT.